The present T cell receptor (beta chain) was sequenced within a study of blood T cell repertoires in COVID-19. Study overall: Acute and convalescent COVID-19 samples came from the United States, Italy and Spain. T cells, B-cell-depleted T cells, or PBMCs supplied cDNA or gDNA.

The CDR3 sequence is 13 residues long. V lost 5 bases and J 8 bases, leaving 15 bases between the germline ends. CDR1 is LGHDT and CDR2 is YNNKEL in the germline V gene (reference sequence). In the source study's methods: How many nucleated cells were present was estimated from reference gene primer amplification. Sequenced by immunoSEQ multiplex PCR; TCRdb stores in-frame clones only, minus some. V and J calls and clone size follow that table, whereas D and trimming were derived from the DNA. The table records 95,000 to 100,000 clones, approximately 87% of them present only once. This chain connects TRBV3-1 (or the pseudogene TRBV3-2) to TRBJ1-2; D gene uncertain. This clonotype was sampled from a woman in her thirties with acute or convalescent COVID-19. The sample consisted of peripheral blood. The CDR3 reads CASSSTGEGGYTF. DNA for the CDR3: TGTGCCAGCAGCTCGACTGGGGAGGGAGGCTACACCTTC.